Here is one TCR beta chain with its context. Its antigen is unknown. Using RNA transcripts as the source, TCR beta CDR3 regions were amplified. RT-PCR in the first round (using the HTBI primer set) targeted the TCR CDR3. TCRdb reprocessed the multiplex PCR reads via MiXCR and lists one record per CDR3 protein. Here the sample spans 550,000 to 850,000 distinct CDR3 sequences, roughly a sixth being singletons. CDR3 size: 13 residues. V shed 7 bases and J shed 0 bases, with 9 bases lying between them. CDR1 MNHNS and CDR2 SASEGT come from the germline V gene. The data are from a study of T cells in Graves' hyperthyroidism and ophthalmopathy. Study results and limitations: Most clonotypes expanded in the thyroid (above 0.001) were also present in blood.

The sample of blood was obtained at first hyperthyroidism diagnosis (before any ophthalmopathy symptoms). The clonotype was recovered from a woman between 45 and 65 years old with Graves' hyperthyroidism that later progressed to Graves' ophthalmopathy. The chain employs TRBV6-1 and TRBJ1-1; TRBD1 might be the D (5 bases). Sequenced input: blood. As DNA, the CDR3 is TGTGCCAGCAAAGACAGCTTGAACACTGAAGCTTTCTTT. Translated: CASKDSLNTEAFF.